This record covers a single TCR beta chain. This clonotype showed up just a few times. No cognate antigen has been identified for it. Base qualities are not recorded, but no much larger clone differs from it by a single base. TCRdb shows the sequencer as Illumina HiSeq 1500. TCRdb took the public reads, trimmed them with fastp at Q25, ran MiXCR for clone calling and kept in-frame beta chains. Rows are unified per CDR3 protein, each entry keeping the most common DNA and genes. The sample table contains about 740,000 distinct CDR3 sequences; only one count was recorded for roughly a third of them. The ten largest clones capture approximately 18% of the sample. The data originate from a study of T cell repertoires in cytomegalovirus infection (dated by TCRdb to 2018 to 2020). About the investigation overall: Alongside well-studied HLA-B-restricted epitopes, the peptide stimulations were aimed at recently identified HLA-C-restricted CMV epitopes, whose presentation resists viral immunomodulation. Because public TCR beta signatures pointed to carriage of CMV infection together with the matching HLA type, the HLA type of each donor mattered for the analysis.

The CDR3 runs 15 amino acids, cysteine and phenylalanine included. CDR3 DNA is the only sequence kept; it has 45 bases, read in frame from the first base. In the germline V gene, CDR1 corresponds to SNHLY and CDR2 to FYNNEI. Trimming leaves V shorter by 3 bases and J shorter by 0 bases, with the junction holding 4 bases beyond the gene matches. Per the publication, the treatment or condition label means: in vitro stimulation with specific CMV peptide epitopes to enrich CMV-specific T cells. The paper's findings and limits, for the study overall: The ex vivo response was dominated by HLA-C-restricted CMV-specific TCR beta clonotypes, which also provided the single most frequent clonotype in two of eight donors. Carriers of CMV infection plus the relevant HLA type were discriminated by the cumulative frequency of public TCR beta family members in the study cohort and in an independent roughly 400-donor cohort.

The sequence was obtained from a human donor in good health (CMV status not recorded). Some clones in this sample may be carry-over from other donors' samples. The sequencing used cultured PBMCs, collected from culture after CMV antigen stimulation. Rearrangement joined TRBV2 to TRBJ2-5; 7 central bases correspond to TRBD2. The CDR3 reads CASSEGGVYQETQYF. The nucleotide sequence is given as TGTGCCAGCAGTGAGGGGGGGGTCTACCAAGAGACCCAGTACTTC.